The 5 T cell receptor beta chains below all came from one sample that was sequenced in a study of blood T cell repertoires in COVID-19. Sequenced by immunoSEQ multiplex PCR; TCRdb stores in-frame clones only, minus some. The table shows more than 75,000 clones, with around nine tenths occurring only once. The sequenced sample was peripheral blood. The source of these receptors is a man aged 45-65 years with acute or convalescent COVID-19.

The chain uses TRBV4-2 and TRBJ1-2; TRBD1 matches at 7 bases. The CDR3 has 15 residues. The germline V gene encodes CDR1 LGHNA and CDR2 YNFKEQ. After removal of 1 base from V and 6 bases from J, the junction contained 8 bases not matched to a gene. CDR3 loop: CASSQVVTGENGYTF. The CDR3 DNA reads as TGTGCCAGCAGCCAAGTGGTAACAGGGGAAAATGGCTACACCTTC.

The CDR3 protein is CASAGGGVGTEAFF. CDR3 bases: TGTGCCAGCGCCGGCGGGGGGGTTGGCACTGAAGCTTTCTTT. This chain uses TRBV7-2 with TRBJ1-1; a weak D match, TRBD1 (5 bases). Trimming took 8 bases from V and 4 from J, leaving 17 bases between them. Germline CDR1 SGHTA, CDR2 FQGNSA. This CDR3 contains 14 residues. The entire variable domain, with the rest obtained from reference TRBV7-2 and TRBJ1-1, is as follows: GAGVSQSPSNKVTEKGKDVELRCDPISGHTALYWYRQSLGQGLEFLIYFQGNSAPDKSGLPSDRFSAERTGGSVSTLTIQRTQQEDSAVYLCASAGGGVGTEAFFGQGTRLTVV.

The chain joins TRBV28 to TRBJ2-1, with 11 bases that match TRBD2. V lost 7 bases and J lost 6; bases outside the gene matches: 11. Germline V gene sequence: CDR1 MDHEN, CDR2 SYDVKM. This CDR3 is built from 16 residues. The CDR3 sequence is CASTSQTSGTANEQFF. CDR3 nucleotides: TGTGCCAGCACCTCCCAGACTAGCGGGACGGCCAATGAGCAGTTCTTC.

This clone occurred once. Different DNA sequences within this sample yield the same CDR3. V usage is TRBV5-1 and J usage is TRBJ2-2; D might be TRBD1 (5 bases). V lost 2 bases to trimming and J lost 2 bases, with 7 bases between them. The V gene's germline CDR1 is SGHRS and CDR2 YFSETQ. CDR3 size: 14 residues. The CDR3 DNA sequence: TGCGCCAGCAGCTTAGGACAAAACACCGGGGAGCTGTTTTTT. Its translation: CASSLGQNTGELFF.

The genes are TRBV4-1 and TRBJ2-7, with D perhaps matching TRBD2 (5 bases). Germline V lookup: CDR1 MGHRA, CDR2 YSYEKL. The CDR3 runs 13 residues. With 1 base removed from V and 5 bases from J, the gap between germline ends came to 9 bases. The CDR3 DNA reads as TGCGCCAGCAGCCAAGGTATGAGGGACGAGCAGTACGTC. The encoded protein is CASSQGMRDEQYV.